Following are 18 T cell receptor beta chains from one sample sequenced in a study of OX40 agonist ivuxolimab in advanced cancers. Data came from immunoSEQ multiplex PCR; TCRdb stores just in-frame clones and leaves some out. The sample holds about 67,000 clones, over 80% seen once. The sequencing used CD4+ or CD8+ T cells sorted from blood, collected in a trial of the OX40 agonist ivuxolimab. These receptors were taken from an adult with an advanced solid tumor such as melanoma, head and neck, liver or kidney cancer.

The chain is built from TRBV12-5 and TRBJ2-5; 8 bases match TRBD2. This CDR3 contains 14 residues. With 3 bases clipped from V and 5 bases from J, the junction kept 5 bases outside the gene matches. Germline V gives CDR1 LGHNT, CDR2 FRNRAP. The CDR3 nucleotides read TGTGCTAGTGGTTTATCGGGGGGGCCTGAGACCCAGTACTTC. Translating it yields CASGLSGGPETQYF.

J is TRBJ2-7 and V is TRBV29-1; TRBD2 aligns across 8 bases. This CDR3 region has 14 residues. V gave up 6 bases and J gave up 3 bases; unmatched junction bases: 10. CDR1 is SQVTM, CDR2 ANQGSEA, per germline. CDR3 DNA sequence: TGCAGCGTCCTCCTATCGCTAGCGGGCTACGAGCAGTACTTC. Encoded protein: CSVLLSLAGYEQYF.

This rearrangement joins TRBV6-6 to TRBJ1-4; D is ambiguous. CDR1 and CDR2 (germline): MNHNY, SVGAGI (reference sequence). V was shortened by 5 bases and J by 5 bases, with 3 bases between the two germline ends. This CDR3 is 11 amino acids long. CDR3 sequence: CASSENEKLFF. In DNA, the CDR3 is TGTGCCAGCAGTGAGAATGAAAAACTGTTTTTT.

The rearrangement joins TRBV5-4 to TRBJ2-5, with 8 bases lining up with TRBD1. The CDR3 spans 15 residues. The ends lost 4 bases at V and 3 bases at J; junction bases unmatched: 8. Germline assignment: CDR1 SGHNT and CDR2 YYREEE (reference sequence). The CDR3 here is CASSKTGGVEETQYF. CDR3 DNA sequence: TGTGCCAGCAGCAAAACAGGGGGAGTGGAAGAGACCCAGTACTTC.

The V and J genes are TRBV7-9 and TRBJ1-1, with no clear D. The length of the CDR3 is 13 residues. Germline V gives CDR1 SEHNR, CDR2 FQNEAQ (reference sequence). Trimming cost V 5 bases and J 2 bases, with 9 bases left between them. The CDR3 DNA is TGTGCCAGCAGCCGGGAGGCCAACACTGAAGCTTTCTTT. Its protein is CASSREANTEAFF.

The V call is TRBV6-6, the J call TRBJ1-2; D possibly corresponds to TRBD1 (6 bases). The V and J ends lost 6 bases and 1 base respectively, with 9 bases between them. The CDR3 covers 13 residues. Germline values: CDR1 MNHNY, CDR2 SVGAGI (reference sequence). CDR3 amino acids: CASRTGGNYGYTF. The CDR3 nucleotides read TGTGCCAGCAGGACAGGCGGTAACTATGGCTACACCTTC.

This chain connects TRBV18 to TRBJ2-2, with D hard to call. This CDR3 comprises 15 residues. The V gene's germline CDR1 is KGHSH and CDR2 LQKENI. Trimming removed 3 bases at V and 0 bases at J, with 8 bases between. CDR3 nucleotide sequence: TGTGCCAGCTCACCGCCGGAACCGAACACCGGGGAGCTGTTTTTT. It is translated as CASSPPEPNTGELFF.

This chain connects TRBV4-1 to TRBJ2-6; no firm D call. V lost 1 base and J lost 4, with 8 bases in between. The germline V gene has CDR1 MGHRA and CDR2 YSYEKL. CDR3 length: 15 residues. CDR3 bases: TGCGCCAGCAGCCAAGCCGGAGCCGGGGCCAACGTCCTGACTTTC. This sequence encodes CASSQAGAGANVLTF.

This clone was seen only once. The V and J genes are TRBV19 and TRBJ2-3, with a possible D match to TRBD2 (5 bases). This CDR3 is built from 16 residues. CDR1 and CDR2 from the germline V gene are LNHDA and SQIVND (reference sequence). V was shortened by 6 bases and J by 0 bases, with 16 bases between the two germline ends. CDR3 protein: CASSLLGSGSTDTQYF. In nucleotides, the CDR3 is TGTGCCAGTAGCCTACTGGGGAGTGGGAGCACAGATACGCAGTATTTT.

This clone has more than one count but fewer than ten. The genes are TRBV18 and TRBJ1-4; D remains unclear. V lost 3 bases and J lost 6, with 14 bases in between. This CDR3 is built from 15 residues. Germline CDR1 reads KGHSH; CDR2 reads LQKENI. The CDR3 coding sequence is TGTGCCAGCTCACCCATGTCGAGGCTGGATGAAAAACTGTTTTTT. It specifies CASSPMSRLDEKLFF.

The chain uses TRBV4-1 and TRBJ1-4; D gene uncertain. V was trimmed by 5 bases and J by 0 bases, leaving 16 bases between them. Germline CDR1 MGHRA, CDR2 YSYEKL. The CDR3 sequence is 17 residues long. This chain's CDR3 is CASSYRPTGTTNEKLFF. The CDR3 DNA is TGCGCCAGCAGCTATAGACCGACGGGGACAACTAATGAAAAACTGTTTTTT.

The J gene is TRBJ1-1, the V gene TRBV4-1, with D possibly matching TRBD1 (5 bases). V gave up 0 bases and J gave up 4 bases, with 9 bases separating them. This CDR3 contains 14 residues. Germline V gene sequence: CDR1 MGHRA, CDR2 YSYEKL. The CDR3 loop is CASSQDLGGTEAFF. In nucleotides, the CDR3 is TGCGCCAGCAGCCAAGACCTGGGGGGCACTGAAGCTTTCTTT.

CDR3 amino acids: CASSLFASGQETQYF. The CDR3 DNA follows: TGCGCCAGCAGCTTGTTCGCTAGCGGGCAAGAGACCCAGTACTTC. This rearrangement joins TRBV5-1 to TRBJ2-5, with 8 bases matching TRBD2. This CDR3 comprises 15 residues. Germline V CDR1 and CDR2: SGHRS, YFSETQ. V lost 1 base to trimming and J lost 2 bases; unmatched junction nucleotides: 4.

The chain has TRBV5-1 and TRBJ2-7, with 8 positions matching TRBD1. Per germline, CDR1 SGHRS and CDR2 YFSETQ. J lost 2 bases, V lost 4 bases, and 8 bases had no gene match. The CDR3 has 15 residues. The CDR3 DNA reads as TGCGCCAGCAGCCCCGACAGGGGTAGGCCCTACGAGCAGTACTTC. Its protein is CASSPDRGRPYEQYF.

The chain carries TRBV19 and TRBJ1-2; 7 bases agree with TRBD1. CDR3 length: 14 amino acids. With V trimmed by 4 bases and J by 4 bases, 6 bases remained unmatched. From germline, CDR1 is LNHDA and CDR2 SQIVND (reference sequence). CDR3 loop: CASSNRDSPYGYTF. CDR3 nucleotides: TGTGCCAGTAGTAACCGGGACAGTCCCTATGGCTACACCTTC.

The chain is built from TRBV28 and TRBJ2-1, with TRBD2 matching 8 bases. Germline V gene sequence: CDR1 MDHEN, CDR2 SYDVKM. The V and J ends lost 4 bases and 4 bases, in that order; junction bases with no gene match: 3. The CDR3 contains 14 residues. The CDR3 reads CASSSGGSYNEQFF. CDR3 sequence (DNA): TGTGCCAGCAGTTCGGGGGGGTCATACAATGAGCAGTTCTTC. The variable domain in full, completed from reference TRBV28 and TRBJ2-1, reads DVKVTQSSRYLVKRTGEKVFLECVQDMDHENMFWYRQDPGLGLRLIYFSYDVKMKEKGDIPEGYSVSREKKERFSLILESASTNQTSMYLCASSSGGSYNEQFFGPGTRLTVL.

The chain links TRBV19 to TRBJ2-1; TRBD2 aligns across 7 bases. The germline V gene encodes CDR1 LNHDA and CDR2 SQIVND (reference sequence). The CDR3 has 14 amino acids. V gave up 7 bases and J gave up 4 bases; unmatched junction bases: 7. The CDR3 DNA follows: TGTGCCAGTAAGACTAGCTTACCTTACAATGAGCAGTTCTTC. Amino acid sequence: CASKTSLPYNEQFF.

The chain recombines TRBV5-6 with TRBJ1-1; D remains unclear. Between the trimmed V and J ends, which lost 4 bases and 11 bases, there was a span of 18 bases. The CDR3 length is 13 residues. Germline CDR1 reads SGHDT; CDR2 reads YYEEEE. DNA of the CDR3: TGTGCCAGCAGCAACCGACGGGCGGCCGTCGCTTTCTTT. Translation gives CASSNRRAAVAFF.